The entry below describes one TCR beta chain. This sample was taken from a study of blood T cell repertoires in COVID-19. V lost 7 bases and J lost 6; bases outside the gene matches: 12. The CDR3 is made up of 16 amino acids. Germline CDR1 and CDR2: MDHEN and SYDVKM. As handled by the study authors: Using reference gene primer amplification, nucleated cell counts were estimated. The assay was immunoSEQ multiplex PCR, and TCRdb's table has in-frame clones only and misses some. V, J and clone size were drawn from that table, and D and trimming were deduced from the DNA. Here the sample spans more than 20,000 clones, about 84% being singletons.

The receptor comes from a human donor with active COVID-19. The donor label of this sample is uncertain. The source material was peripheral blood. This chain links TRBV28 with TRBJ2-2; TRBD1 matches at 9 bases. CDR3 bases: TGTGCCAGCATTCAACAGGGGGCCGTATCTCCCGGGGAGCTGTTTTTT. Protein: CASIQQGAVSPGELFF.